Listed below are T cell receptor beta chains from one sample, sequenced in a study of STAT5B mutations in CD4+ large granular lymphocyte leukemia. The table came from immunoSEQ multiplex PCR; TCRdb's copy has only in-frame clones and leaves some out. The profile shows approximately 35,000 clones, approximately 71% of them singletons. Sequenced input: CD4+ T cells from blood buffy coats. Receptor source: a human donor in good health. CDR3s include the opening cysteine and the closing phenylalanine or tryptophan. The size of a clone is reported for some rows only, either as once, few or many, or as a class for expanded clones.

V gene: TRBV20-1
clone size: once
CDR3 protein: CSALTGNTIYF

V gene: TRBV5-1
clone size: .
CDR3 protein: CASSLAVSGSYNEQFF

V gene: TRBV18
clone size: few
CDR3 protein: CASSLQGAEGTEAFF

V gene: TRBV13
clone size: few
CDR3 protein: CASSLGGGLNTEAFF

V gene: TRBV18
clone size: .
CDR3 protein: CASSPSGANVLTF

V gene: TRBV5-6
clone size: .
CDR3 protein: CASSLVSMAQYF

V gene: TRBV11-2
clone size: .
CDR3 protein: CASSSIRDRGYYGYTF

V gene: TRBV7-9
clone size: once
CDR3 protein: CASSLNVLDTIYF

V gene: TRBV4-1
clone size: .
CDR3 protein: CASSQGETPGIGYTF

V gene: TRBV4-2
clone size: .
CDR3 protein: CASSQGPGGQETQYF

V gene: TRBV27
clone size: .
CDR3 protein: CASSLRTDGYEQYF

V gene: TRBV7-6
clone size: .
CDR3 protein: CASSLGTSGVYHYEQYF

V gene: TRBV11-2
clone size: .
CDR3 protein: CASSSTHGRHSGNTIYF

V gene: TRBV29-1
clone size: .
CDR3 protein: CSVVRAGVGDTQYF

V gene: TRBV29-1
clone size: few
CDR3 protein: CSVEAGGTEAFF

V gene: TRBV18
clone size: .
CDR3 protein: CASSSYTGQGGFDTEAFF

V gene: TRBV21-1
clone size: .
CDR3 protein: CASSKLLKGRNNSPLHF

V gene: TRBV4-3
clone size: once
CDR3 protein: CASSQEPTVNTEAFF

V gene: TRBV5-5
clone size: .
CDR3 protein: CASSLALTATYEQYF

V gene: TRBV18
clone size: few
CDR3 protein: CASSPQDSTGELFF

V gene: TRBV7-3
clone size: once
CDR3 protein: CASSLGQGRHNEQFF

V gene: TRBV7-8
clone size: few
CDR3 protein: CASSSDRDKAEAFF

V gene: TRBV13
clone size: once
CDR3 protein: CASSSARDKDYEQYF

V gene: TRBV14
clone size: .
CDR3 protein: CASRGGANTGELFF

V gene: TRBV5-4
clone size: .
CDR3 protein: CASSLAAERGNQPQHF

V gene: TRBV4-1
clone size: few
CDR3 protein: CASSVQGTAYEQYF